These 20 T cell receptor beta chains originate from one sample sequenced in a study of early T cells in non-severe SARS-CoV-2 infection. TCRdb passed the 5' RACE reads through MiXCR, listing each CDR3 protein once. The sample includes 80,000 to 95,000 distinct CDR3 sequences, around 15% seen only once; the top ten take approximately 11%. The sample consisted of whole blood. All receptors come from an adult who was a healthcare worker with PCR-confirmed SARS-CoV-2 infection or an uninfected control (not recorded which).

This chain links TRBV9 with TRBJ2-3, with 7 bases identical to TRBD1. The CDR3 loop spans 14 amino acids. V lost 4 bases, J lost 1 base, and 3 bases stayed unmatched. From germline, CDR1 is SGDLS and CDR2 YYNGEE. CDR3 bases: TGTGCCAGCAGCCCCGGACAGGGCACAGATACGCAGTATTTT. It codes for CASSPGQGTDTQYF.

The chain uses TRBV4-1 and TRBJ1-5; D unclear. Trimming took 1 base from V and 1 from J, leaving 8 bases between them. The CDR3 spans 15 residues. Germline CDR1 is MGHRA and CDR2 is YSYEKL. This CDR3 reads CASSQVVLSNQPQHF. The CDR3 nucleotides are TGCGCCAGCAGCCAAGTGGTCCTAAGCAATCAGCCCCAGCATTTT.

The V and J genes are TRBV20-1 and TRBJ2-3, with 7 bases that match TRBD2. The CDR3 sequence is 12 residues long. Germline CDR1 is DFQATT and CDR2 is SNEGSKA (reference sequence). V dropped 6 bases and J dropped 7; count of bases not matched to a gene: 7. The CDR3 sequence is CSAYPGGNTQYF. In DNA form, the CDR3 reads TGCAGTGCCTACCCGGGGGGAAATACGCAGTATTTT.

This clonotype was detected ten times or more. CDR3 region: CASSYRGQINTEAFF. The CDR3 nucleotides read TGTGCCAGCAGTTACCGGGGACAGATCAACACTGAAGCTTTCTTT. The V gene is TRBV12-3 or TRBV12-4, the J gene TRBJ1-1; 7 bases map to TRBD1. The CDR3 runs to 15 residues. J gave up 2 bases and V 4 bases, and 7 bases lay outside the gene matches.

The table lists this clonotype with many counts. An end of the junction does not agree with germline; a read error may underlie this. The chain uses TRBV29-1 and TRBJ1-2; 8 positions agree with TRBD1. CDR3 length equals 13 residues. Germline V lookup: CDR1 SQVTM, CDR2 ANQGSEA. The CDR3 bases are TGCAGCGTAGCCGAGGACAGGGTTCGTGCTGGGCTATTC. This gives the protein CSVAEDRVRAGLF. Drawing the rest from reference TRBV29-1 and TRBJ1-2, the complete variable domain is SAVISQKPSRDICQRGTSLTIQCQVDSQVTMMFWYRQQPGQSLTLIATANQGSEATYESGFVIDKFPISRPNLTFSTLTVSNMSPEDSSIYLCSVAEDRVRAGLFGSGTRLTVV.

V usage is TRBV19 and J usage is TRBJ1-5; 10 nucleotides line up with TRBD1. Germline values: CDR1 LNHDA, CDR2 SQIVND (reference sequence). The CDR3 consists of 13 residues. V lost 9 bases, J lost 6 bases, and 5 bases stayed unmatched. CDR3 region: CASGDRGSQPQHF. Written as DNA, the CDR3 is TGTGCCAGCGGGGACAGGGGCAGTCAGCCCCAGCATTTT.

The V and J genes are TRBV6-5 and TRBJ1-1; 10 bases are a match to TRBD1. The CDR3 length is 12 residues. The germline CDR1 and CDR2 sequences are MNHEY and SVGAGI. The junction had 2 bases not matched to a gene; V was cut back by 2 bases and J by 11 bases. This chain's CDR3 is CASSYAGQGAFF. The DNA of the CDR3 is TGTGCCAGCAGTTACGCGGGACAGGGGGCTTTCTTT.

This clonotype was found a few times. This chain connects TRBV7-3 to TRBJ2-3, with no clear D. V lost 3 bases, J lost 5 bases, and 12 bases lay in between. The germline V gene has CDR1 SGHTA and CDR2 FQGTGA. The CDR3 is 14 amino acids. CDR3 residues: CASSLVGLGDTQYF. CDR3 coding DNA: TGTGCCAGCAGCTTGGTAGGGCTGGGAGATACGCAGTATTTT.

This clonotype was observed a handful of times. The V and J genes are TRBV20-1 and TRBJ2-2; D unresolved. The V end lost 2 bases, the J end lost 1 base, and 5 bases lay between the germline ends. The CDR3 has 13 residues. Germline-derived CDR1 and CDR2 are DFQATT and SNEGSKA (reference sequence). The CDR3 region is CSARIGNTGELFF. CDR3 coding DNA: TGCAGTGCTAGAATAGGGAACACCGGGGAGCTGTTTTTT.

This clonotype was counted ten times or more. The gene calls are TRBV25-1 and TRBJ1-4; TRBD1 matches at 10 bases. Germline V CDR1 and CDR2: MGHDK, SYGVNS. The CDR3 length is 15 residues. Trimming at V came to 7 bases and at J to 7 bases, leaving 9 bases not matched to a gene. The CDR3 here is CASTLTGTGAEKLFF. CDR3 coding DNA: TGTGCCAGCACCCTCACCGGGACAGGGGCTGAAAAACTGTTTTTT.

This clonotype was counted a few times. The chain carries TRBV2 and TRBJ1-2, with TRBD1 as a possible D gene (6 bases). The CDR3 consists of 15 residues. Germline CDR1 reads SNHLY; CDR2 reads FYNNEI. The V gene lost 4 bases and the J gene lost 0 bases, with 12 bases spanning the gap. The CDR3 region is CASSGLQGSNYGYTF. CDR3 coding DNA: TGTGCCAGCAGTGGGTTACAGGGATCTAACTATGGCTACACCTTC.

V gene TRBV5-6 combines with J gene TRBJ1-1; D is unclear. Looked up from germline, CDR1 is SGHDT and CDR2 is YYEEEE. Trimming took 5 bases from V and 1 from J, leaving 6 bases between them. The CDR3 spans 12 residues. CDR3 sequence: CASRVGNTEAFF. The CDR3 DNA is TGTGCCAGCAGAGTAGGGAACACTGAAGCTTTCTTT. Supplemented by reference TRBV5-6 and TRBJ1-1, the full variable domain reads DAGVTQSPTHLIKTRGQQVTLRCSPKSGHDTVSWYQQALGQGPQFIFQYYEEEERQRGNFPDRFSGHQFPNYSSELNVNALLLGDSALYLCASRVGNTEAFFGQGTRLTVV.

As DNA, the CDR3 is TGTGCCAGCAGCCAAGATTTTCTAGGGACAGGGGCTAATTCACCCCTCCACTTT. This encodes CASSQDFLGTGANSPLHF. This rearrangement joins TRBV4-2 to TRBJ1-6; 10 nucleotides match TRBD1. Trimming cost V 0 bases and J 6 bases; bases outside gene matches: 8. The CDR3 runs to 18 residues. Germline V gene sequence: CDR1 LGHNA, CDR2 YNFKEQ.

This clonotype was counted between two and nine times. This chain links TRBV12-3 or TRBV12-4 with TRBJ2-5; 7 bases are shared with TRBD1. The CDR3 covers 16 residues. The V and J ends lost 6 bases and 5 bases, in that order; junction bases with no gene match: 15. This chain's CDR3 is CASSPRLTGIKETQYF. The CDR3 nucleotides read TGTGCCAGCAGCCCCAGACTGACAGGGATTAAGGAGACCCAGTACTTC.

This clonotype was seen only a few times. In DNA, the CDR3 is TGCAGTGCTGCAGGAGCAACTAATGAAAAACTGTTTTTT. Encoded protein: CSAAGATNEKLFF. The chain uses TRBV20-1 and TRBJ1-4, with D hard to call. Trimming stripped 5 bases from V and 0 bases from J, with 7 bases between. Germline V gene lookup returns CDR1 DFQATT and CDR2 SNEGSKA (reference sequence). CDR3 size: 13 residues.

This chain joins TRBV25-1 and TRBJ2-1, with unresolved D. Deletions cut 4 bases from V and 6 bases from J, with 4 bases between. The CDR3 length is 11 residues. Germline lookup yields CDR1 MGHDK and CDR2 SYGVNS. The CDR3 loop reads CASSALNEQFF. The CDR3 nucleotides read TGTGCCAGCAGTGCGCTCAATGAGCAGTTCTTC.

This clonotype has a handful of counts. CDR3 DNA: TGTGCCAGCAGAACGGGACAGGGAACCTATGGCTACACCTTC. Residues: CASRTGQGTYGYTF. V gene TRBV6-6 combines with J gene TRBJ1-2; 9 bases fit TRBD1. Germline CDR1 is MNHNY and CDR2 is SVGAGI (reference sequence). The CDR3 loop spans 14 amino acids. The trim removed 6 bases at V and 4 bases at J, leaving 6 bases unmatched.

This clonotype turned up a few times. The chain carries TRBV11-2 and TRBJ1-1; possibly TRBD1 for D (5 bases). The germline gives CDR1 SGHAT, CDR2 FQNNGV. Trimming pared 2 bases from V and 11 bases from J, leaving 12 bases between. CDR3 length: 12 residues. The CDR3 loop is CASSLFPGAAFF. The CDR3 DNA follows: TGTGCCAGCAGCTTATTCCCTGGGGCCGCTTTCTTT. The full variable domain, in which reference TRBV11-2 and TRBJ1-1 provide the parts outside the CDR3, is EAGVAQSPRYKIIEKRQSVAFWCNPISGHATLYWYQQILGQGPKLLIQFQNNGVVDDSQLPKDRFSAERLKGVDSTLKIQPAKLEDSAVYLCASSLFPGAAFFGQGTRLTVV.

This clonotype showed up just a few times. The gene calls are TRBV7-2 and TRBJ2-1; D uncertain. The CDR3 is 15 amino acids. CDR1 and CDR2 (germline): SGHTA, FQGNSA. Trimming removed 5 bases at V and 3 bases at J, with 14 bases between. DNA of the CDR3: TGTGCCAGCAGCAAAGGGATCCAACACTACAATGAGCAGTTCTTC. This codes for CASSKGIQHYNEQFF.

This clonotype showed up many times. The V call is TRBV5-1, the J call TRBJ1-1; D ambiguous. CDR3 size: 14 residues. V gave up 0 bases and J gave up 3 bases, with 9 bases separating them. Germline V lookup: CDR1 SGHRS, CDR2 YFSETQ. The CDR3 here is CASSLAGEYTEAFF. The CDR3 region has the DNA TGCGCCAGCAGCTTGGCGGGCGAGTACACTGAAGCTTTCTTT.